This T cell receptor (beta chain) was recorded in a study of response to subunit inactivated influenza vaccine. The germline gives CDR1 PRHDT, CDR2 FYEKMQ (reference sequence). The V and J ends lost 6 bases and 3 bases, in that order; junction bases with no gene match: 7. The CDR3 loop spans 15 amino acids. TCRdb processed the RT-PCR reads anew with MiXCR; each CDR3 protein has one entry. The profile shows 800,000 or so distinct CDR3 sequences, about 20% of them singletons. This clonotype has ten or more counts. Its antigen remains unknown. Notes on the study in general: The authors put forward the suggestion that each seasonal influenza vaccination may bring in only a limited number of new T cells.

The sample here was PBMCs from blood, taken about 5 days after vaccination. V gene TRBV13 combines with J gene TRBJ1-2; 10 bases align to TRBD1. This clonotype was obtained from a man aged 45-65 years who received an inactivated influenza vaccine. The CDR3 DNA reads TGTGCCAGCAGGCGACAGGGGGCGATCGACTATGGCTACACCTTC. This gives the protein CASRRQGAIDYGYTF.